The 27 T cell receptor beta chains in this list originate from one sample, sequenced in a study of T cells in Graves' hyperthyroidism and ophthalmopathy. RNA transcripts were the template for amplifying TCR beta CDR3 regions. In the first-round RT-PCR of the TCR CDR3, the HTBI primer set was used. Via MiXCR, TCRdb re-called the multiplex PCR reads, giving one row per CDR3 protein. The sample holds 350,000 or so distinct CDR3 sequences; over 15% are singletons and the top ten take around 54%. Sequenced material: blood. The origin of the receptors is a woman in her forties or fifties with Graves' hyperthyroidism.

The gene calls are TRBV7-3 and TRBJ2-1; TRBD1 is a possible D gene (5 bases). CDR3 length: 16 amino acids. V lost 2 bases and J lost 8, with 19 bases in between. Germline CDR1 is SGHTA and CDR2 is FQGTGA. The CDR3 region is CASSLGATVDLDEQFF. Here the CDR3 DNA reads TGTGCCAGCAGCTTAGGGGCAACGGTTGATTTGGATGAGCAGTTCTTC. The whole variable domain, filled in from reference TRBV7-3 and TRBJ2-1, reads GAGVSQTPSNKVTEKGKYVELRCDPISGHTALYWYRQSLGQGPEFLIYFQGTGAADDSGLPNDRFFAVRPEGSVSTLKIQRTERGDSAVYLCASSLGATVDLDEQFFGPGTRLTVL.

This clonotype was counted a few times. The chain combines TRBV7-9 with TRBJ1-1; 10 bases line up with TRBD1. Germline CDR1 reads SEHNR; CDR2 reads FQNEAQ (reference sequence). J lost 6 bases, V lost 5 bases, and 9 bases had no gene match. This CDR3 contains 15 residues. CDR3 protein: CASSGPGQGSPEAFF. The CDR3 DNA follows: TGTGCCAGCAGCGGCCCGGGACAGGGGAGCCCTGAAGCTTTCTTT.

The rearrangement joins TRBV7-6 to TRBJ2-1; D ambiguous. CDR3 size: 18 residues. Germline V gene sequence: CDR1 SGHVS, CDR2 FNYEAQ. The ends were cut back, 1 base at V and 0 bases at J, with 16 bases in the middle. Written as DNA, the CDR3 is TGTGCCAGCAGCTTAGTTGATCGGGCGGTAAGCTCCTACAATGAGCAGTTCTTC. Residues: CASSLVDRAVSSYNEQFF.

The sample holds many counts of this clonotype. This chain uses TRBV6-1 with TRBJ2-7; tentatively, D is TRBD1 or TRBD2 (5 bases each). The CDR3 consists of 17 residues. V shed 4 bases and J shed 5 bases, with 24 bases lying between them. The germline V gene has CDR1 MNHNS and CDR2 SASEGT. This CDR3 is CASSALPMGTAPNEQYV. The CDR3 bases are TGTGCCAGCAGTGCCCTTCCTATGGGGACCGCGCCGAACGAGCAGTACGTC.

To note about this clonotype: A much larger clonotype is one base distant, so this may be a read error. The gene calls are TRBV6-2 or TRBV6-3 and TRBJ2-1; the match to TRBD2 covers 14 bases. This CDR3 region has 16 residues. Germline-derived CDR1 and CDR2 are MNHEY and SVGEGT. The CDR3 DNA reads TGTGCCAGCATTGGACTAGCGGGGGGCTCCTACAATAAGCAGTTCTTC. It translates to CASIGLAGGSYNKQFF.

This clonotype was seen at least ten times. The rearrangement joins TRBV7-9 to TRBJ2-5, with TRBD1 identical over 11 bases. CDR1 SEHNR and CDR2 FQNEAQ come from the germline V gene (reference sequence). CDR3 length: 15 amino acids. The ends lost 5 bases at V and 0 bases at J; junction bases unmatched: 2. The CDR3 protein is CASSRTGGNQETQYF. The CDR3 nucleotides are TGTGCCAGCAGCCGGACAGGGGGCAACCAAGAGACCCAGTACTTC. Filled out from reference TRBV7-9 and TRBJ2-5, the complete variable domain reads DTGVSQNPRHKITKRGQNVTFRCDPISEHNRLYWYRQTLGQGPEFLTYFQNEAQLEKSRLLSDRFSAERPKGSFSTLEIQRTEQGDSAMYLCASSRTGGNQETQYFGPGTRLLVL.

This clonotype was observed at least ten times. The chain links TRBV6-1 to TRBJ1-1, with D possibly TRBD1 on 5 matching bases. V was clipped by 5 bases and J by 5 bases, with 15 bases between them. CDR1 is MNHNS and CDR2 is SASEGT in the germline V gene. The length of the CDR3 is 14 residues. CDR3 bases: TGTGCCAGCAGTTCAAGGCGGGGCGGAACTGAAGCTTTCTTT. Translating it yields CASSSRRGGTEAFF.

The genes are TRBV7-9 and TRBJ1-2; weak D call: TRBD1 (5 bases). V shed 5 bases and J shed 2 bases, with 12 bases lying between them. The CDR3 runs to 14 residues. Germline-derived CDR1 and CDR2 are SEHNR and FQNEAQ (reference sequence). CDR3 region: CASSGMAGNYGYTF. CDR3 DNA sequence: TGTGCCAGCAGCGGCATGGCAGGGAACTATGGCTACACCTTC. Drawing the rest from reference TRBV7-9 and TRBJ1-2, the complete variable domain is DTGVSQNPRHKITKRGQNVTFRCDPISEHNRLYWYRQTLGQGPEFLTYFQNEAQLEKSRLLSDRFSAERPKGSFSTLEIQRTEQGDSAMYLCASSGMAGNYGYTFGSGTRLTVV.

Of note for this clonotype: A single base separates this from a much larger clone, so it may be a read error. It is likely a read error, because the conserved phenylalanine at the end of the CDR3 is missing. The V call is TRBV27, the J call TRBJ2-3; D is unclear. Germline values: CDR1 MNHEY, CDR2 SMNVEV (reference sequence). Trimming took 4 bases from V and 2 from J, leaving 7 bases between them. CDR3 size: 13 residues. CDR3 nucleotides: TGTGCCAGCAGTTACTCCTACACAGATACGCAGTATCTT. The encoded protein is CASSYSYTDTQYL.

The chain employs TRBV5-6 and TRBJ2-6; D is ambiguous. The V and J ends lost 5 bases and 2 bases respectively, with 5 bases between them. Germline CDR1 is SGHDT and CDR2 is YYEEEE. This CDR3 has 13 residues. The CDR3 loop reads CASRNTGANVLTF. Written as DNA, the CDR3 is TGTGCCAGCAGGAACACTGGGGCCAACGTCCTGACTTTC.

The rearrangement uses TRBV5-1 and TRBJ2-1; D possibly corresponds to TRBD2 (5 bases). Germline V gene lookup returns CDR1 SGHRS and CDR2 YFSETQ. V lost 5 bases and J 7 bases, leaving 16 bases between the germline ends. This CDR3 comprises 14 residues. The CDR3 region is CASRAPGWENEQFF. The CDR3 DNA follows: TGCGCCAGCAGAGCGCCGGGTTGGGAGAATGAGCAGTTCTTC. Based on the CDR3 plus reference TRBV5-1 and TRBJ2-1, the full variable domain is KAGVTQTPRYLIKTRGQQVTLSCSPISGHRSVSWYQQTPGQGLQFLFEYFSETQRNKGNFPGRFSGRQFSNSRSEMNVSTLELGDSALYLCASRAPGWENEQFFGPGTRLTVL.

This clonotype has a count of ten or more. The chain recombines TRBV5-1 with TRBJ2-3; tentatively, D is TRBD2 (6 bases). The CDR3 spans 18 residues. V gave up 4 bases and J gave up 4 bases, with 25 bases separating them. Germline V CDR1 and CDR2: SGHRS, YFSETQ. CDR3 coding DNA: TGCGCCAGCAGCCCCCTACGGACTATCCAAGGGATGGCAGATACGCAGTATTTT. This encodes CASSPLRTIQGMADTQYF.

V gene TRBV6-1 combines with J gene TRBJ1-1; no definite D call. This CDR3 has 11 residues. V gave up 5 bases and J gave up 2 bases, with 3 bases separating them. In germline, CDR1 is MNHNS, CDR2 SASEGT. In nucleotides, the CDR3 is TGTGCCAGCAGTCACAACACTGAAGCTTTCTTT. As protein: CASSHNTEAFF.

In this sample, this clonotype turned up many times. This CDR3 is CASSPIGTGSYEQYF. For the CDR3, the DNA is TGTGCCAGCTCACCAATAGGGACAGGCTCCTACGAGCAGTACTTC. J is TRBJ2-7 and V is TRBV18; 8 nucleotides match TRBD1. After removal of 2 bases from V and 0 bases from J, the junction contained 3 bases not matched to a gene. CDR1 KGHSH and CDR2 LQKENI come from the germline V gene. The CDR3 sequence is 15 residues long.

The CDR3 DNA is TGTGCCAGCAGCCTAACTAGCGGCGAGCAGTTCTTC. As protein: CASSLTSGEQFF. V gene TRBV5-6 combines with J gene TRBJ2-1; 8 bases map to TRBD2. The V gene's germline CDR1 is SGHDT and CDR2 YYEEEE. This CDR3 has 12 residues. V trimming: 4 bases; J trimming: 10 bases; junction bases outside the gene matches: 4.

This sequence joins TRBV10-2 and TRBJ1-1; D is possibly TRBD1 (5 bases). Germline V gene lookup returns CDR1 WSHSY and CDR2 SAAADI. The CDR3 sequence is 13 residues long. The V end was cut by 7 bases, the J end by 1 base, with 10 bases between. The CDR3 nucleotides read TGCGCCAGCACCGGGGACCAGAACACTGAAGCTTTCTTT. It translates to CASTGDQNTEAFF.

V is TRBV29-1 and J is TRBJ2-5; 8 nucleotides match TRBD1. V dropped 7 bases and J dropped 1; count of bases not matched to a gene: 5. Germline lookup yields CDR1 SQVTM and CDR2 ANQGSEA. CDR3 size: 13 residues. CDR3 in amino acids: CSAGDRTQETQYF. The CDR3 DNA is TGCAGCGCCGGGGACAGGACCCAAGAGACCCAGTACTTC. The whole variable domain, filled in from reference TRBV29-1 and TRBJ2-5, reads SAVISQKPSRDICQRGTSLTIQCQVDSQVTMMFWYRQQPGQSLTLIATANQGSEATYESGFVIDKFPISRPNLTFSTLTVSNMSPEDSSIYLCSAGDRTQETQYFGPGTRLLVL.

This clonotype showed up many times. CDR3 bases: TGTGCCTGGATGAGACAGGGGGTGATGAAAGAGACCCAGTACTTC. Amino acids: CAWMRQGVMKETQYF. The chain has TRBV30 and TRBJ2-5, with TRBD1 matching 9 bases. J lost 3 bases, V lost 4 bases, and 9 bases had no gene match. The germline gives CDR1 GTSNPN, CDR2 SVGIG (reference sequence). The CDR3 covers 15 residues.

The chain combines TRBV7-6 with TRBJ2-1, with 8 bases identical to TRBD2. This CDR3 is built from 15 residues. Germline CDR1 is SGHVS and CDR2 is FNYEAQ. Trimming at V came to 5 bases and at J to 7 bases, leaving 10 bases not matched to a gene. DNA for the CDR3: TGTGCCAGCAGCCCCATGGGAGCGGGGGTAAATGAGCAGTTCTTC. Protein product: CASSPMGAGVNEQFF.

This clonotype was recorded many times. This chain uses TRBV5-5 with TRBJ2-3; 7 positions agree with TRBD1. The V and J ends lost 2 bases and 4 bases, in that order; junction bases with no gene match: 7. The CDR3 extends over 15 amino acids. CDR1 and CDR2 from the germline V gene are SGHKS and YYEKEE (reference sequence). CDR3 bases: TGTGCCAGCAGCTTTACAGGGGCATTCGCAGATACGCAGTATTTT. This codes for CASSFTGAFADTQYF.

This sequence joins TRBV3-1 and TRBJ1-5, with D unresolved. The CDR3 length is 13 residues. V was shortened by 4 bases and J by 4 bases, with 8 bases between the two germline ends. Germline CDR1 LGHDT, CDR2 YNNKEL (reference sequence). The CDR3 nucleotides are TGTGCCAGCAGCCGAAGACCTAATCAGCCCCAGCATTTT. Encoded protein: CASSRRPNQPQHF.

Of note for this clonotype: A junction boundary mismatches the germline segment, possibly from a read error. CDR3 region: CASSEAHQREKPFF. CDR3 DNA: TGTGCCAGCAGTGAAGCTCATCAAAGGGAAAAACCGTTTTTT. The V call is TRBV6-1, the J call TRBJ1-4; D is undetermined. The CDR3 runs 14 residues. Per germline, CDR1 MNHNS and CDR2 SASEGT.

The chain combines TRBV7-9 with TRBJ1-5; TRBD1 matches 9 bases. The V segment lost 1 base and the J segment 5 bases; nucleotides outside the gene matches: 6. CDR3 length: 16 residues. Germline V gives CDR1 SEHNR, CDR2 FQNEAQ (reference sequence). The CDR3 bases are TGTGCCAGCAGCTTAGATTTGGGACAGGGAGATCAGCCCCAGCATTTT. This translates into CASSLDLGQGDQPQHF.

The sample holds a few counts of this clonotype. This chain links TRBV7-8 with TRBJ1-5; 7 bases line up with TRBD1. Germline CDR1 is SGHVS and CDR2 is FQNEAQ. V shed 4 bases, J shed 14 bases, and the junction held 8 bases outside the gene matches. This CDR3 contains 12 residues. The CDR3 protein is CASSSPGGEKHF. CDR3 DNA sequence: TGTGCCAGCAGCTCCCCAGGGGGGGAGAAGCATTTT.

In this sample, this clonotype turned up a few times. The chain employs TRBV20-1 and TRBJ2-7; 15 positions agree with TRBD2. Germline assignment: CDR1 DFQATT and CDR2 SNEGSKA (reference sequence). With V trimmed by 3 bases and J by 6 bases, 9 bases remained unmatched. This CDR3 has 16 amino acids. CDR3 amino acids: CSASSGLAGGPSEQYF. CDR3 DNA: TGCAGTGCTAGTTCAGGACTAGCGGGAGGGCCTAGCGAGCAGTACTTC.

This clonotype was seen only a few times. The chain joins TRBV3-1 to TRBJ1-5; unclear D gene. CDR3 size: 14 residues. Trimming pared 2 bases from V and 3 bases from J, leaving 8 bases between. CDR1 and CDR2 from the germline V gene are LGHDT and YNNKEL (reference sequence). The CDR3 here is CASSQSQDNQPQHF. Here the CDR3 DNA reads TGTGCCAGCAGCCAATCCCAGGACAATCAGCCCCAGCATTTT.

This clonotype was counted between two and nine times. The V gene is TRBV4-1, the J gene TRBJ2-1, with a tentative D call TRBD2 (7 bases). V was pared by 0 bases and J by 7 bases, with 19 bases between. The CDR3 runs to 17 residues. The germline V gene has CDR1 MGHRA and CDR2 YSYEKL. In nucleotides, the CDR3 is TGCGCCAGCAGCCAAGACGAAGGGGGGGGGCCGCGGAATGAGCAGTTCTTC. Its protein is CASSQDEGGGPRNEQFF.